These T cell receptor beta chains were read from a single sample in a study of blood T cells in healthy people across ages. Each CDR3 protein is one row after TCRdb ran MiXCR on the 5' RACE reads. The table records approximately 810,000 distinct CDR3 sequences, around 36% of them present only once. The specimen sequenced was blood. The receptors shown here come from a man in his late teens or twenties in good health. The CDR3 runs from the conserved cysteine through the conserved F or W. A D gene is named only where the DNA matches it firmly. The size entry is marked missing in some rows and otherwise reads once, few, many or a size class.

J: TRBJ2-7
size: few
D: -
V: TRBV7-8
DNA: TGTGCCAGCAGCTTAGCTGAGGGGACGGCCTTCTACGAGCAGTACTTC
CDR3: CASSLAEGTAFYEQYF

J: TRBJ2-7
size: -
D: TRBD1
V: TRBV2
DNA: TGTGCCAGCAAAGGGGGACAGGCCACCTCCTACGAGCAGTACTTC
CDR3: CASKGGQATSYEQYF

J: TRBJ2-2
size: -
D: TRBD1
V: TRBV20-1
DNA: TGCAGTGCTAGAGCCGCCGGACAGGGGCTCACCGGGGAGCTGTTTTTT
CDR3: CSARAAGQGLTGELFF

J: TRBJ2-5
size: few
D: -
V: TRBV7-9
DNA: TGTGCCAGCAGCTTAGCTAGCGGCCACTCGGATGAGCAGTACTTC
CDR3: CASSLASGHSDEQYF

J: TRBJ2-1
size: -
D: TRBD1
V: TRBV27
DNA: TGTGCCAGCAGTTTATGGACAGGCCTCAATGAGCAGTTCTTC
CDR3: CASSLWTGLNEQFF

J: TRBJ2-7
size: -
D: -
V: TRBV5-5
DNA: TGTGCCAGCAGCTTGGGCTGGGGCCCTTACTCCTACGAGCAGTACTTC
CDR3: CASSLGWGPYSYEQYF

J: TRBJ2-5
size: few
D: -
V: TRBV4-3
DNA: TGCGCCAGCAGCCAAGGGGTTTCCACGGGCGTACAAGAGACCCAGTACTTC
CDR3: CASSQGVSTGVQETQYF

J: TRBJ2-1
size: -
D: TRBD2
V: TRBV29-1
DNA: TGCAGCGTTGGGACTAGCGGGTATAAAGGATACAATGAGCAGTTCTTC
CDR3: CSVGTSGYKGYNEQFF

J: TRBJ2-1
size: -
D: TRBD1
V: TRBV7-9
DNA: TGTGCCAGCAGCTCTCGACAGGGGGTACATGAGCAGTTCTTC
CDR3: CASSSRQGVHEQFF

J: TRBJ2-5
size: few
D: TRBD2
V: TRBV4-3
DNA: TGCGCCAGCAGCCAAGCTACTAGCGGGGGTGGTGAGCAGTACTTC
CDR3: CASSQATSGGGEQYF

J: TRBJ2-1
size: few
D: -
V: TRBV30
DNA: TGTGCCTACCTCCTGGCCGGCTCCTACAATGAGCAGTTCTTC
CDR3: CAYLLAGSYNEQFF

J: TRBJ2-3
size: -
D: -
V: TRBV7-2
DNA: TGTGCCAGCAGCTGGCAGGGGGGGGGTCCCACAGATACGCAGTATTTT
CDR3: CASSWQGGGPTDTQYF

J: TRBJ2-5
size: -
D: -
V: TRBV12-3/TRBV12-4
DNA: TGTGCCAGCAGTTGGGCAGGCAGCCAAGAGACCCAGTACTTC
CDR3: CASSWAGSQETQYF

J: TRBJ2-2
size: -
D: -
V: TRBV10-3
DNA: TGTGCCACTCTGGGGCGGGGAGGAACCGGGGAGCTGTTTTTT
CDR3: CATLGRGGTGELFF

J: TRBJ2-7
size: few
D: TRBD1
V: TRBV14
DNA: TGTGCCAGCACCCTGGACAGGGGTCCCTACAATGAGCAGTACTTC
CDR3: CASTLDRGPYNEQYF

J: TRBJ2-2
size: few
D: -
V: TRBV5-1
DNA: TGCGCCAGCAGCTTGGAGGGATCCGGGGAGCTGTTTTTT
CDR3: CASSLEGSGELFF

J: TRBJ2-1
size: many
D: TRBD2
V: TRBV5-1
DNA: TGCGCCAGCAGCTTGGTAACTAGCGGCACCTACAATGAGCAGTTCTTC
CDR3: CASSLVTSGTYNEQFF

J: TRBJ1-4
size: -
D: -
V: TRBV5-5
DNA: TGTGCCAACAGCTTGGCCAGCGGGCGGAGTAATGAAAAACTGTTTTTT
CDR3: CANSLASGRSNEKLFF

J: TRBJ2-7
size: -
D: -
V: TRBV12-3/TRBV12-4
DNA: TGTGCCAGCATTTACCGGGGTTTCTACGAGCAGTACTTC
CDR3: CASIYRGFYEQYF

J: TRBJ1-2
size: -
D: -
V: TRBV6-6
DNA: TGTGCCAGCAGCAATCCGGGACGGAAGATCTATGGCTACACCTTC
CDR3: CASSNPGRKIYGYTF

J: TRBJ2-4
size: few
D: -
V: TRBV5-1
DNA: TGCGCCAGCAGCTTGGCGGCCAGGTCCAAAAACATTCAGTACTTC
CDR3: CASSLAARSKNIQYF

J: TRBJ1-1
size: -
D: -
V: TRBV6-6
DNA: TGTGCCAGCACGGAGACTACTGAAGCTTTCTTT
CDR3: CASTETTEAFF

J: TRBJ2-1
size: -
D: -
V: TRBV7-3
DNA: TGTGCCAGCAGCCGAGAGAGCGGCGCAAGCGGAGAGCAGTTCTTC
CDR3: CASSRESGASGEQFF

J: TRBJ2-3
size: -
D: TRBD2
V: TRBV5-6
DNA: TGTGCCCGCAGCTTGGGACTAGCGGGGGAGTTCACAGATACGCAGTATTTT
CDR3: CARSLGLAGEFTDTQYF

J: TRBJ2-3
size: -
D: -
V: TRBV2
DNA: TGTGCCAGCCGTAATAGGGGGAAAGATACGCAGTATTTT
CDR3: CASRNRGKDTQYF

J: TRBJ2-7
size: many
D: TRBD1
V: TRBV11-2
DNA: TGTGCCAGCAGCTCGCCGGGACAGGGTTCCTACGAGCAGTACTTC
CDR3: CASSSPGQGSYEQYF

J: TRBJ2-4
size: -
D: -
V: TRBV25-1
DNA: TGTGCCAGCAGTGAAGATGTATCCAAAAACATTCAGTACTTC
CDR3: CASSEDVSKNIQYF

J: TRBJ1-4
size: -
D: -
V: TRBV12-3/TRBV12-4
DNA: TGTGCCAGCAGTCATAGGGAGTGGCGCAGTGAAAAACTGTTTTTT
CDR3: CASSHREWRSEKLFF

J: TRBJ2-7
size: few
D: -
V: TRBV12-3/TRBV12-4
DNA: TGTGCCAGCAGTTTAGTGGGCAGGAGCTCCTACGAGCAGTACTTC
CDR3: CASSLVGRSSYEQYF

J: TRBJ1-2
size: few
D: -
V: TRBV10-3
DNA: TGTGCCATCAGTGAGTCGATTGCCGGATATGGCTACACCTTC
CDR3: CAISESIAGYGYTF

J: TRBJ2-5
size: few
D: TRBD1
V: TRBV6-5
DNA: TGTGCCAGCAGTTACTCGACAGGGGGCTACCAAGAGACCCAGTACTTC
CDR3: CASSYSTGGYQETQYF

J: TRBJ2-1
size: -
D: TRBD1
V: TRBV24-1
DNA: TGTGCCACCAGTGATGGACAGGGATTCGGCAATGAGCAGTTCTTC
CDR3: CATSDGQGFGNEQFF

J: TRBJ2-3
size: -
D: TRBD2
V: TRBV9
DNA: TGTGCCAGCAGCGTAGCGTCGGGGGGGATGTCAGATACGCAGTATTTT
CDR3: CASSVASGGMSDTQYF

J: TRBJ2-5
size: many
D: TRBD2
V: TRBV12-3/TRBV12-4
DNA: TGTGCCAGCAACCAAAGCGGGAGGCCAGGGTCTGTCCAAGAGACCCAGTACTTC
CDR3: CASNQSGRPGSVQETQYF

J: TRBJ2-1
size: -
D: -
V: TRBV4-1
DNA: TGCGCCAGCAGCTCCCACAAAAATGAGCAGTTCTTC
CDR3: CASSSHKNEQFF

J: TRBJ1-1
size: -
D: -
V: TRBV12-3/TRBV12-4
DNA: TGTGCCAGCAGTCAGCAGGGGAAGCCTGAAGCTTTCTTT
CDR3: CASSQQGKPEAFF

J: TRBJ2-1
size: many
D: TRBD2
V: TRBV10-3
DNA: TGTGCCACCAGACTCGGGACTAGCGGTTTGCCGAATGAGCAGTTCTTC
CDR3: CATRLGTSGLPNEQFF

J: TRBJ2-5
size: few
D: -
V: TRBV25-1
DNA: TGTGCCAGCTTTGCGGGGACCCAGTACTTC
CDR3: CASFAGTQYF

J: TRBJ1-2
size: -
D: -
V: TRBV15
DNA: TGTGCCACCAGCCGCCTGGACAGTAACTATGGCTACACCTTC
CDR3: CATSRLDSNYGYTF

J: TRBJ2-1
size: few
D: TRBD2
V: TRBV9
DNA: TGTGCCAGCAGCGTTTTAGCGGGGGGGGGTGAGCAGTTCTTC
CDR3: CASSVLAGGGEQFF

J: TRBJ2-3
size: -
D: TRBD2
V: TRBV7-2
DNA: TGTGCCAGCACCCTAAACGGGGGGGCCGGAGATACGCAGTATTTT
CDR3: CASTLNGGAGDTQYF

J: TRBJ2-5
size: -
D: -
V: TRBV6-1
DNA: TGTGCCAGCGCTTCCCCAGACGAGAGTGTAGCTTACCTTAAAGAGACCCAGTACTTC
CDR3: CASASPDESVAYLKETQYF

J: TRBJ1-2
size: -
D: -
V: TRBV27
DNA: TGTACCAGCAGTGCGACCGGGCCCTACGCGGGCTACACCTTC
CDR3: CTSSATGPYAGYTF

J: TRBJ1-1
size: few
D: -
V: TRBV3-1
DNA: TGTGCCAGCAGCCCGCGTCCTACGGCTGGTGAAGCTTTCTTT
CDR3: CASSPRPTAGEAFF

J: TRBJ2-1
size: -
D: -
V: TRBV12-3/TRBV12-4
DNA: TGTGCCAGCAGCCAAACTAGGGGGGGTCCCAATGAGCAGTTCTTC
CDR3: CASSQTRGGPNEQFF

J: TRBJ1-2
size: few
D: -
V: TRBV28
DNA: TGTGCCAGCAGTCCCCTAGGGGAGCGGTATGGCTACACCTTC
CDR3: CASSPLGERYGYTF

J: TRBJ2-7
size: -
D: -
V: TRBV28
DNA: TGTGCCAGCAGTTTCCGCGGGATGTACGAGCAGTACTTC
CDR3: CASSFRGMYEQYF

J: TRBJ2-5
size: -
D: TRBD1
V: TRBV20-1
DNA: TGCAGTGCTAGCCCTGTCCGGGACAGAGACAATGAGCAGTACTTC
CDR3: CSASPVRDRDNEQYF

J: TRBJ2-3
size: -
D: -
V: TRBV5-1
DNA: TGCGCCAGCAGCCACCAAACGGGCAGGGAGGGCACAGATACGCAGTATTTT
CDR3: CASSHQTGREGTDTQYF

J: TRBJ1-4
size: -
D: TRBD1
V: TRBV4-3
DNA: TGCGCCAGCAGCCAAGATCGCCGGGACAGGGCGGGGAAACTGTTTTTT
CDR3: CASSQDRRDRAGKLFF

J: TRBJ2-1
size: -
D: -
V: TRBV10-3
DNA: TGTGCCATCAGTCCGGGGCCGCCCCGCAATGAGCAGTTCTTC
CDR3: CAISPGPPRNEQFF

J: TRBJ1-2
size: few
D: -
V: TRBV20-1
DNA: TGCAGTGCTAGCGGTGAGGGCTACACCTTC
CDR3: CSASGEGYTF

J: TRBJ2-5
size: many
D: -
V: TRBV5-1
DNA: TGCGCCAGCAGCTTGAATTCGGGACTCGTCCAAGAGACCCAGTACTTC
CDR3: CASSLNSGLVQETQYF

J: TRBJ1-1
size: -
D: TRBD1
V: TRBV28
DNA: TGTGCCAGCACACGGGACAGGGCATTGGGGAACACTGAAGCTTTCTTT
CDR3: CASTRDRALGNTEAFF

J: TRBJ2-7
size: -
D: -
V: TRBV2
DNA: TGTGCCAGCACTGGTTCTGTCTTAAACTACGAGCAGTACTTC
CDR3: CASTGSVLNYEQYF

J: TRBJ1-2
size: -
D: -
V: TRBV7-2
DNA: TGTGCCAGCAGCTTGAGTGCAGGAGCCTATGGCTACACCTTC
CDR3: CASSLSAGAYGYTF

J: TRBJ1-1
size: -
D: -
V: TRBV6-1
DNA: TGTGCCAGCAGTGAAGCGGGGCCTTCGGGACACAAAGCTTTCTTT
CDR3: CASSEAGPSGHKAFF

J: TRBJ1-2
size: few
D: -
V: TRBV27
DNA: TGTGCCAGCAGTCATACGACAGGAGACGGCTACACCTTC
CDR3: CASSHTTGDGYTF